This T cell receptor beta chain stems from a study of T cells after yellow fever vaccination. This clonotype was observed a handful of times. TCRdb reprocessed the 5' RACE reads via MiXCR and lists one record per CDR3 protein. The table records approximately 300,000 distinct CDR3 sequences, over 8.5% of them present only once. After removal of 2 bases from V and 1 base from J, the junction contained 13 bases not matched to a gene. Germline lookup yields CDR1 ENHRY and CDR2 SYGVKD. The CDR3 runs 19 residues. This sample comprised CD4+ T cells sorted from PBMCs, obtained 45 days after the yellow fever booster vaccination. The chain combines TRBV10-3 with TRBJ2-5; 10 bases match TRBD2. The source of this sequence is a man between 18 and 29 years old who received the YFV17D yellow fever vaccine. The CDR3 loop is CAISEPPGLAGVSQETQYF. The CDR3 DNA reads TGTGCCATCAGTGAGCCCCCCGGGCTAGCGGGGGTGTCCCAAGAGACCCAGTACTTC.